This T cell receptor (beta chain) is drawn from a study of T cells in Graves' hyperthyroidism and ophthalmopathy. TCR beta CDR3 regions were amplified from RNA transcripts. First-round RT-PCR targeting the TCR CDR3 was performed with the HTBI primer set. TCRdb recomputed calls from the multiplex PCR reads with MiXCR, one row per CDR3 protein. In the table there are around 600,000 distinct CDR3 sequences, approximately 14% of which are singletons. Whole-study results and caveats: Blood samples included most of the expanded thyroid clonotypes exceeding 0.001.

Patients affected by ophthalmopathy presented a Clinical Activity Score of at least 3, a NOSPECS grade of at least 4, and disease duration below 3 months. It was uncontrolled infection, other autoimmune disease, pregnancy or lactation that excluded patients. Clinical symptoms, serum thyroxine and TRAb, thyroid ultrasound and orbital computed tomography together formed the diagnostic basis. This clonotype was counted ten times or more. The antigen remains unidentified. This clonotype originated in a woman between 50 and 59 years old with Graves' ophthalmopathy. Sequences were obtained from blood.

As DNA, the CDR3 is TGTGCCAGCAGCTCCGGACCGGGTTTGGCAGATACGCAGTATTTT. Encoded protein: CASSSGPGLADTQYF. The chain uses TRBV11-2 and TRBJ2-3; no firm D call. Germline V gene sequence: CDR1 SGHAT, CDR2 FQNNGV. The ends were cut back, 4 bases at V and 4 bases at J, with 15 bases in the middle. The CDR3 has 15 amino acids. Using reference TRBV11-2 and TRBJ2-3 for the parts outside the CDR3, the full variable domain is EAGVAQSPRYKIIEKRQSVAFWCNPISGHATLYWYQQILGQGPKLLIQFQNNGVVDDSQLPKDRFSAERLKGVDSTLKIQPAKLEDSAVYLCASSSGPGLADTQYFGPGTRLTVL.